This T cell receptor beta chain was sequenced for a study of T cells in narcolepsy. Study information: Enrolled donors included narcolepsy type 1 or type 2 patients and healthy controls. Whole-study results and caveats: Same-patient CSF and blood CD4+ T cell clonotypes included HCRT-specific and TRIB2-specific autoreactive ones. Autoreactive clonotypes reportedly recurred in blood of same and different patients, not controls. No autoreactive T cell clone sequences appeared in some memory CD4+ repertoires.

Profiling relied on immunoSEQ multiplex PCR, and the TCRdb table lists in-frame clones only, not all of them. The table includes 20,000 to 30,000 clones, about four fifths detected once. In its sample, this clone was seen once. Its antigen is unknown. The V end was cut by 3 bases, the J end by 6 bases, with 14 bases between. The CDR3 is made up of 13 amino acids. CDR1 GTSNPN and CDR2 SVGIG come from the germline V gene (reference sequence). The sample consisted of memory (CD45RA-) CD4+ T cells from blood. This sequence joins TRBV30 and TRBJ1-1, with D unresolved. The sequence derives from a human donor in good health. The CDR3 loop is CAWSFALPPEAFF. The CDR3 nucleotides are TGTGCCTGGAGCTTCGCCCTACCCCCTGAAGCTTTCTTT.